A single sample is the source of the 8 T cell receptor beta chains below, sequenced in a study of T cell repertoires in cytomegalovirus infection (dated by TCRdb to the late 2010s). The sequencer was an Illumina HiSeq 1500. TCRdb trimmed the raw reads at Q25, called clones with MiXCR and kept productive beta chains. Rows are combined by CDR3 protein, so each entry shows the most common genes and DNA. In all, the sample holds about 530,000 distinct CDR3 sequences, and about 25% of those were seen once. The ten largest account for approximately 13% of the sample. Specimen: PBMCs. The receptors come from a human donor in good health (CMV status not recorded). Some clones in this sample may be carry-over from other donors' samples.

In this sample, this clonotype turned up a few times. This chain links TRBV6-2 or TRBV6-3 with TRBJ2-1, with 8 positions matching TRBD2. The CDR3 contains 15 residues. Germline assignment: CDR1 MNHEY and CDR2 SVGEGT. V trimming: 7 bases; J trimming: 7 bases; junction bases outside the gene matches: 12. DNA of the CDR3: TGTGCCAGCAACCCCAGCGGGAGCCCCGGGAATGAGCAGTTCTTC. Encoded protein: CASNPSGSPGNEQFF.

This chain joins TRBV3-1 and TRBJ1-5; D not certain. The CDR3 length is 15 residues. From germline, CDR1 is LGHDT and CDR2 YNNKEL (reference sequence). Trimming took 0 bases from V and 2 from J, leaving 8 bases between them. The CDR3 region is CASSQDPGRNQPQHF. DNA for the CDR3: TGTGCCAGCAGCCAAGATCCGGGTCGCAATCAGCCCCAGCATTTT.

The chain recombines TRBV11-2 with TRBJ2-1; TRBD2 aligns across 14 bases. CDR1 and CDR2 from the germline V gene are SGHAT and FQNNGV. V dropped 5 bases and J dropped 0; count of bases not matched to a gene: 12. CDR3 length equals 20 residues. The CDR3, as DNA: TGTGCCAGCAGCCGTAGACTAGCGGGAGGGTCCGGTTTCTCCTACAATGAGCAGTTCTTC. Translation: CASSRRLAGGSGFSYNEQFF.

The chain links TRBV19 to TRBJ1-1; D possibly corresponds to TRBD1 (5 bases). Germline CDR1 and CDR2: LNHDA and SQIVND (reference sequence). The CDR3 contains 14 residues. V was shortened by 3 bases and J by 0 bases, with 8 bases between the two germline ends. Written as DNA, the CDR3 is TGTGCCAGTAGTATGAGACAGTTGAACACTGAAGCTTTCTTT. Translating it yields CASSMRQLNTEAFF.

This clonotype has at least ten counts. This chain uses TRBV4-3 with TRBJ1-1, with a weak D call TRBD1 (6 bases). Between the trimmed V and J ends, which lost 0 bases and 8 bases, there was a span of 13 bases. Germline-derived CDR1 and CDR2 are LGHNA and YSLEER. There are 14 residues in the CDR3. The CDR3 sequence: CASSQDLGAREAFF. CDR3 DNA: TGCGCCAGCAGCCAAGATCTGGGGGCGCGGGAAGCTTTCTTT.

In its sample, this clonotype was seen a few times. V is TRBV20-1 and J is TRBJ1-5; 8 nucleotides line up with TRBD1. The CDR3 runs 16 residues. Trimming removed 6 bases from V and 6 bases from J; junction bases left unmatched: 16. Germline V gene data show CDR1 as DFQATT and CDR2 as SNEGSKA (reference sequence). CDR3 sequence reads: CSARSAGGVGSQPQHF. CDR3 nucleotides: TGCAGTGCCCGGTCCGCAGGGGGCGTCGGAAGTCAGCCCCAGCATTTT.

The V gene is TRBV7-3, the J gene TRBJ2-3; perhaps TRBD2 as D (6 bases). Between the trimmed V and J ends, which lost 4 bases and 2 bases, there was a span of 13 bases. The CDR3 is made up of 15 amino acids. Germline V gene data show CDR1 as SGHTA and CDR2 as FQGTGA. The CDR3 region has the DNA TGTGCCAGCAGCTCTCGGGACTTCTTCACAGATACGCAGTATTTT. Residues: CASSSRDFFTDTQYF. Combining the CDR3 with reference TRBV7-3 and TRBJ2-3 gives the whole variable domain GAGVSQTPSNKVTEKGKYVELRCDPISGHTALYWYRQSLGQGPEFLIYFQGTGAADDSGLPNDRFFAVRPEGSVSTLKIQRTERGDSAVYLCASSSRDFFTDTQYFGPGTRLTVL.

This clonotype was observed a few times. This sequence joins TRBV18 and TRBJ1-1; D is unresolved. This CDR3 is 12 amino acids long. In germline, CDR1 is KGHSH, CDR2 LQKENI. Trimming removed 6 bases at V and 5 bases at J, with 10 bases between. For the CDR3, the DNA is TGTGCCAGCTCGCCTCTCAAGACTGAAGCTTTCTTT. Its translation: CASSPLKTEAFF.